This T cell receptor (beta chain) was retrieved from a study of a mutant IDH1 vaccine in newly diagnosed glioma. Study conclusions and caveats: Seemingly, pseudoprogression had no relation to changes in the top peripheral T cell clonotypes.

Documented time point: week 35, safety follow-up. Every vaccination contained 300 ug of the mutant IDH1 20-mer peptide and was paired with topical imiquimod. CDR1 is SGHDN, CDR2 FVKESK, per germline. The CDR3 spans 12 residues. Trimming removed 1 base at V and 10 bases at J, with 8 bases between. Repertoires were generated with immunoSEQ multiplex PCR, while TCRdb's copy carries only in-frame clones and drops some. The repertoire holds about 64,000 clones, with about 74% as singletons. Points on this clone: What it binds is unknown.

This sequence was found in a man in his fifties or sixties with glioma. The chain couples TRBV14 to TRBJ2-1, with D unclear. This specimen was PBMCs, taken from a glioma patient whose treatment included an IDH1 peptide vaccine. This chain's CDR3 is CASSQVRNEQFF. CDR3 DNA: TGTGCCAGCAGCCAAGTTAGGAACGAGCAGTTCTTC.